Each of the 17 T cell receptor beta chains below was sequenced from the same sample in a study of T cells in Graves' hyperthyroidism and ophthalmopathy. Amplification yielded TCR beta CDR3 regions, with RNA transcripts as the source. First-round RT-PCR of the TCR CDR3 relied on the HTBI primer set. TCRdb re-derived calls from the multiplex PCR reads in MiXCR, one entry per CDR3 protein. The sample yields around 200,000 distinct CDR3 sequences, about a sixth seen once. Material for sequencing was blood. These TCRs come from a woman between 50 and 59 years old with Graves' hyperthyroidism.

V gene TRBV6-5 combines with J gene TRBJ2-1, with 7 bases identical to TRBD2. The CDR3 is 16 amino acids. Germline V gives CDR1 MNHEY, CDR2 SVGAGI. V gave up 0 bases and J gave up 4 bases; unmatched junction bases: 6. The CDR3 DNA follows: TGTGCCAGCAGTTACTCTCACTCGGGACTATACAATGAGCAGTTCTTC. It is translated as CASSYSHSGLYNEQFF.

Ten or more counts support this clonotype. Here the CDR3 reads CSARGVAVGYTF. The CDR3 DNA is TGCAGTGCTAGGGGGGTCGCCGTGGGCTACACCTTC. J is TRBJ1-2 and V is TRBV20-1, with D perhaps TRBD1 (5 bases). The germline V and J ends were trimmed by 3 bases and 8 bases, with 13 bases remaining between them. The CDR3 extends over 12 amino acids. Germline CDR1 DFQATT, CDR2 SNEGSKA (reference sequence).

This chain connects TRBV4-1 to TRBJ1-3; possibly TRBD1 for D (5 bases). This CDR3 spans 16 amino acids. With 6 bases removed from V and 0 bases from J, the gap between germline ends came to 15 bases. Germline V gives CDR1 MGHRA, CDR2 YSYEKL. The CDR3 protein is CASSPLERGSGNTIYF. CDR3 bases: TGCGCCAGCAGTCCCTTGGAAAGGGGCTCTGGAAACACCATATATTTT.

In this sample, this clonotype turned up many times. The V gene is TRBV9, the J gene TRBJ1-4, with 9 bases that match TRBD1. The CDR3 contains 15 residues. Germline lookup yields CDR1 SGDLS and CDR2 YYNGEE. J was trimmed by 1 base and V by 2 bases; bases with no gene match: 0. This chain's CDR3 is CASSVDRGTNEKLFF. CDR3 in DNA: TGTGCCAGCAGCGTGGACAGGGGAACTAATGAAAAACTGTTTTTT.

This clonotype is judged medium-sized. The CDR3 sequence is CSAQEGAVVTEAFF. The CDR3 nucleotides read TGCAGTGCCCAGGAAGGGGCGGTTGTCACTGAAGCTTTCTTT. The chain joins TRBV20-1 to TRBJ1-1; possibly TRBD1 for D (5 bases). The CDR3 spans 14 residues. Trimming removed 6 bases at V and 4 bases at J, with 18 bases between. Germline CDR1 reads DFQATT; CDR2 reads SNEGSKA (reference sequence).

There are many counts of this clonotype. The chain combines TRBV12-5 with TRBJ1-1; tentatively, D is TRBD1 (5 bases). V lost 7 bases to trimming and J lost 3 bases, with 9 bases between them. Germline values: CDR1 LGHNT, CDR2 FRNRAP. The CDR3 covers 12 residues. CDR3 bases: TGTGCTAGTGCCCGAGGGGACACTGAAGCTTTCTTT. Translating gives CASARGDTEAFF.

This clonotype was observed many times. The chain combines TRBV3-1 with TRBJ2-7; weak D call: TRBD2 (5 bases). Trimming removed 1 base from V and 2 bases from J, with 12 bases in between. The CDR3 totals 15 residues. Germline V gene sequence: CDR1 LGHDT, CDR2 YNNKEL (reference sequence). In DNA, the CDR3 is TGTGCCAGCAGCCAAGTAAGCGGTCGACCCTACGAGCAGTACTTC. This sequence encodes CASSQVSGRPYEQYF.

This clonotype was seen repeatedly, ten times or more. The CDR3, as DNA: TGTGCCAGCAGCCGTAACAGCGATCCTGACGAGCAGTACTTC. Its translation: CASSRNSDPDEQYF. The J gene is TRBJ2-7, the V gene TRBV12-3 or TRBV12-4; D gene ambiguous. Deletions cut 6 bases from V and 5 bases from J, with 17 bases between. This CDR3 has 14 amino acids.

This clonotype was counted ten times or more. The V and J genes are TRBV2 and TRBJ2-2; 9 nucleotides agree with TRBD1. Trimming took 6 bases from V and 6 from J; bases not matched to a gene: 5. Germline CDR1 SNHLY, CDR2 FYNNEI. The CDR3 is 14 residues long. CDR3 residues: CASRSDRGSGELFF. The CDR3 coding sequence is TGTGCCAGCAGATCGGACAGGGGCTCCGGGGAGCTGTTTTTT.

This clonotype was observed at least ten times. The CDR3 reads CASSQDWAGPSTEAFF. CDR3 DNA sequence: TGTGCCAGCAGCCAAGATTGGGCAGGGCCCTCAACTGAAGCTTTCTTT. The chain employs TRBV4-2 and TRBJ1-1, with D perhaps TRBD1 (5 bases). Germline V lookup: CDR1 LGHNA, CDR2 YNFKEQ. Trimming took off 0 bases at V and 5 bases at J, with 16 bases between the two ends. The length of the CDR3 is 16 residues.

As for this clonotype: The germline gene is not matched at one end of the junction; a read error may be the cause. The J gene is TRBJ1-2, the V gene TRBV9; D possibly corresponds to TRBD1 (6 bases). Germline V lookup: CDR1 SGDLS, CDR2 YYNGEE. There are 11 residues in the CDR3. CDR3 in amino acids: CASRGWGPAAF. DNA for the CDR3: TGTGCCAGCAGGGGGTGGGGGCCCGCGGCCTTC. Combining the CDR3 with reference TRBV9 and TRBJ1-2 gives the whole variable domain DSGVTQTPKHLITATGQRVTLRCSPRSGDLSVYWYQQSLDQGLQFLIQYYNGEERAKGNILERFSAQQFPDLHSELNLSSLELGDSALYFCASRGWGPAAFGSGTRLTVV.

The chain employs TRBV4-2 and TRBJ1-5; no definite D call. The CDR3 runs 15 residues. Trimming left V 0 bases short and J 3 bases short, with 9 bases between. Per the germline V gene, CDR1 is LGHNA and CDR2 is YNFKEQ. The CDR3 is CASSQDPTHNQPQHF. In DNA form, the CDR3 reads TGTGCCAGCAGCCAAGATCCCACACACAATCAGCCCCAGCATTTT.

This clonotype was detected many times. This chain connects TRBV15 to TRBJ1-4; D gene unclear. Trimming cost V 2 bases and J 2 bases, with 9 bases left between them. Germline loops: CDR1 LNHNV, CDR2 YYDKDF (reference sequence). The CDR3 runs 15 residues. DNA of the CDR3: TGTGCCACCAGCAGACTCCCCCCTACTAATGAAAAACTGTTTTTT. It encodes CATSRLPPTNEKLFF.

Details on this clonotype: A read error may be the cause here, since a much bigger clone is one base away. The chain carries TRBV6-5 and TRBJ2-3; D possibly corresponds to TRBD1 (6 bases). The J call may be mistaken, given a closer DNA end match to TRBJ1-5. Germline V gene sequence: CDR1 MNHEY, CDR2 SVGAGI. This CDR3 has 16 amino acids. The CDR3, as DNA: TGTGCCAGCAGTTACTCGGGCGGGGGCAGCACAGATACGCAGCATTTT. Amino acids: CASSYSGGGSTDTQHF.

This clonotype was detected ten times or more. The chain uses TRBV2 and TRBJ1-2, with 9 bases fitting TRBD1. CDR3 length: 14 residues. The germline gives CDR1 SNHLY, CDR2 FYNNEI. After removal of 8 bases from V and 4 bases from J, the junction contained 8 bases not matched to a gene. The CDR3 DNA reads TGTGCCAGCCATGGGACAGGGATAGGCTATGGCTACACCTTC. Protein product: CASHGTGIGYGYTF.

The chain carries TRBV10-2 and TRBJ1-1, with D perhaps matching TRBD1 (6 bases). V lost 4 bases to trimming and J lost 6 bases, with 9 bases between them. The CDR3 runs 12 residues. CDR1 WSHSY and CDR2 SAAADI come from the germline V gene. The CDR3 DNA sequence: TGCGCCAGCAGTGCCAGGACAGCTGAAGCTTTCTTT. Amino acids: CASSARTAEAFF.

Turning to this clonotype: A single base separates this from a much larger clone, so it may be a read error. The chain couples TRBV5-1 to TRBJ1-1; perhaps TRBD1 as D (5 bases). Trimming took off 0 bases at V and 1 base at J, with 10 bases between the two ends. CDR3 size: 15 residues. Germline V gene sequence: CDR1 SGHRS, CDR2 YFSETQ. DNA of the CDR3: TGCGCCAGCAGCTTGGAAGGGGCGCAGAACACTGAAGCTTTCTTT. Its protein is CASSLEGAQNTEAFF. The full variable domain, completed using reference TRBV5-1 and TRBJ1-1, is KAGVTQTPRYLIKTRGQQVTLSCSPISGHRSVSWYQQTPGQGLQFLFEYFSETQRNKGNFPGRFSGRQFSNSRSEMNVSTLELGDSALYLCASSLEGAQNTEAFFGQGTRLTVV.